A selection of T cell receptor beta chains follows, all from one sample in a study of cytomegalovirus exposure and HLA in healthy donors. The method was immunoSEQ multiplex PCR; TCRdb's version includes in-frame clones alone and lacks a portion of them. The top ten hold 16% of the sample, which has around 92,000 clones, around three quarters seen once. Sequencing used PBMCs. All receptors come from a man aged 55 to 69 in good health and CMV-seropositive. The conserved cysteine and the conserved F or W are not part of the CDR3 here. Each record gives: clone size, V gene, CDR3 protein. Where a row states a size, it is once, few, many or the class of an expanded clone; other rows omit it.

- TRBV19 ASSISIHSGGAVQETQY
- TRBV6-1 ASIRGGGNTGELF
- TRBV30 AWSMSSTDTQY
- TRBV7-2 ASSLGTGYGGELF
few TRBV7-9 ASSSQGAGEKLF
- TRBV23-1 ASSQSDPGDTIY
few TRBV5-1 ASSPRGSVNTEAF
- TRBV19 ASSTLPGQGARELF
- TRBV9 ASSTRLLDTQY
few TRBV6-1 ASSLQTGLNTEAF
few TRBV9 ASSVRDLTYNEQF
- TRBV27 ASRSPGQGARDYGYT
- TRBV10-2 ASSPRYEDTQY
- TRBV7-9 ASSLGGQNEQF
- TRBV27 ASSGTSGGKRNEQF
- TRBV6-1 ASITGTGELF
once TRBV10-3 AISETFTGTSGVYTDTQY
- TRBV14 ASSQVEGSYEQY
- TRBV2 ASRIPGQGRHGYT
- TRBV6-5 ASSPTGGYEQY
- TRBV9 ASSVGQGGYGYT
few TRBV29-1 SVRTSYEQY
- TRBV6-1 ASSLGQGGKNIQY
- TRBV30 AWSVQGNEQY